This T cell receptor (beta chain) was captured by sequencing in a study of T-cell memory formation after mild COVID-19. Overall study results and limits: Among clones peaking at day 37 in the second wave, SARS-CoV-2 specificity remained unconfirmed. Contracting CD4+ clones were located mainly in CM and EM, and CD8+ clones in EMRA.

With respect to this clonotype: Its antigen remains unknown.

The CDR3 is made up of 16 amino acids. Germline CDR1 SGHDT, CDR2 YYEEEE. The ends were cut back, 4 bases at V and 8 bases at J, with 22 bases in the middle. The TCR alpha and TCR beta cDNA libraries, bearing sample barcodes and UMIs, were generated by 5'RACE using constant-segment primers. TCRdb passed the 5' RACE reads through MiXCR, listing each CDR3 protein once. This table holds 450,000 or so distinct CDR3 sequences, 20% to 25% found once. Specimen: PBMCs or a T cell subset sorted from them (not recorded which). The sequence was collected from an adult woman who had mild COVID-19 (a few samples of this study predate the infection). Cell type and time point are not known. This chain links TRBV5-6 with TRBJ2-1, with D perhaps matching TRBD2 (6 bases). CDR3: CASSAAYDWTTDEQFF. Written as DNA, the CDR3 is TGTGCCAGCAGCGCGGCCTATGACTGGACTACGGATGAGCAGTTCTTC.